This T cell receptor (beta chain) was identified during a study of blood T cell repertoires in COVID-19. Study overall: Sites in the United States, Italy and Spain provided acute and convalescent COVID-19 samples. Sample material is recorded as cDNA or gDNA derived from T cells, B-cell-depleted T cells, or PBMCs.

Patients at the Seattle site were enrolled during active infection and followed longitudinally. Original processing notes: Estimates of nucleated cell counts were drawn from the amplification of reference gene primers. Assay used: immunoSEQ multiplex PCR; TCRdb lists only in-frame clones, some missing. The V and J calls and the clone size are those of that table, but D and trimming were determined from the DNA. The data contain almost 200,000 clones, around 79% of them seen just once; the ten biggest clones take up roughly 5.6%. The CDR3 sequence is 15 residues long. CDR1 and CDR2 from the germline V gene are WNHNN and SYGVQD (reference sequence). J lost 8 bases, V lost 4 bases, and 12 bases had no gene match.

V and J are TRBV10-1 and TRBJ1-2, with 8 bases identical to TRBD1. This sequence was found in a woman between 40 and 55 years old with COVID-19, enrolled during active disease. Sequenced sample: peripheral blood. In DNA form, the CDR3 reads TGCGCCAGCAGTGGGGGGGGACAGGATGGGGGAGGCTACACCTTC. Its translation is CASSGGGQDGGGYTF.